A selection of T cell receptor beta chains follows, all from one sample in a study of shared clonotypes between healthy human individuals. Method: immunoSEQ multiplex PCR; TCRdb's copy keeps in-frame clones and lacks some. The data show about 2.1 million clones, 85% to 95% seen once. What was sequenced was naive CD8+ T cells from PBMCs. The source is a man between 18 and 29 years old in good health. Some clones in this sample may be carry-over from other donors' samples. CDR3s include the opening cysteine and the closing phenylalanine or tryptophan. D genes are given only for firm matches. Rows may omit the clone size; those that give it use once, few, many or a size class.

v_gene	d_gene	j_gene	abundance	CDR3aa	CDR3nt
TRBV7-9	.	TRBJ2-5	.	CASSAGRDTYRGETQYF	TGTGCCAGCAGCGCCGGCCGGGACACCTACCGGGGGGAGACCCAGTACTTC
TRBV30	.	TRBJ2-7	.	CAWSVLGAEPFGEQYF	TGTGCCTGGAGTGTACTGGGAGCGGAGCCTTTTGGGGAGCAGTACTTC
TRBV5-1	TRBD2	TRBJ2-7	.	CASSLALAGAHEQYF	TGCGCCAGCAGCTTAGCGCTAGCGGGAGCCCACGAGCAGTACTTC
TRBV9	.	TRBJ2-6	.	CASSPRGLSYSGANVLTF	TGTGCCAGCAGCCCCCGAGGACTATCCTATTCTGGGGCCAACGTCCTGACTTTC
TRBV29-1	.	TRBJ2-7	once	CSVEEGRPGGSSYEQYF	TGCAGCGTTGAAGAGGGGAGACCGGGGGGCAGCTCCTACGAGCAGTACTTC
TRBV10-3	.	TRBJ2-1	.	CAISGQSGSSYNEQFF	TGTGCCATCAGTGGGCAAAGTGGAAGCTCCTACAATGAGCAGTTCTTC
TRBV27	.	TRBJ2-7	.	CASTMRGQGYEQYF	TGTGCCAGTACTATGCGGGGGCAGGGCTACGAGCAGTACTTC
TRBV12-2	.	TRBJ1-5	.	CASRLNRLGHRIGYSNQPQHF	TGTGCAAGTCGCTTAAATCGTCTGGGACACAGAATTGGATATAGCAATCAGCCCCAGCATTTT
TRBV19	.	TRBJ1-1	.	CASSPPGIEAFF	TGTGCCAGTAGTCCCCCAGGGATTGAAGCTTTCTTT
TRBV9	.	TRBJ1-3	.	CASSAYRNSGNTIYF	TGTGCCAGCAGTGCGTACAGGAACTCTGGAAACACCATATATTTT
TRBV27	.	TRBJ2-1	.	CASILNYEQFF	TGTGCCAGCATCCTCAACTATGAGCAGTTCTTC
TRBV27	.	TRBJ2-5	.	CASSSRFGALETQYF	TGTGCCAGCAGTTCCCGTTTCGGGGCCCTCGAGACCCAGTACTTC
TRBV5-1	.	TRBJ2-1	.	CASSLSNHPAAEQFF	TGCGCCAGCAGCTTATCGAACCACCCAGCCGCTGAGCAGTTCTTC
TRBV7-8	TRBD2	TRBJ2-2	.	CASSAKVGEGTGELFF	TGTGCCAGCAGCGCCAAGGTCGGGGAGGGCACCGGGGAGCTGTTTTTT
TRBV6-1	.	TRBJ2-7	.	CASSDPGAGDSYEQYF	TGTGCCAGCAGTGATCCCGGTGCAGGCGACTCCTACGAGCAGTACTTC
TRBV19	TRBD1	TRBJ1-2	once	CASSIGGKGGRGYGYTF	TGTGCCAGTAGTATAGGGGGGAAAGGGGGCAGAGGCTATGGCTACACCTTC
TRBV5-6	.	TRBJ2-7	.	CASSLRTDWNHYEQYF	TGTGCCAGCAGCTTGCGTACCGACTGGAACCATTACGAGCAGTACTTC
TRBV6-5	.	TRBJ1-5	.	CAISGRGGNQPQHF	TGTGCCATCAGTGGGAGAGGCGGCAATCAGCCCCAGCATTTT
TRBV4-1	.	TRBJ1-5	.	CASSQEFRGGQPQHF	TGCGCCAGCAGCCAAGAGTTTAGGGGTGGCCAGCCCCAGCATTTT
TRBV4-1	TRBD1	TRBJ2-7	.	CASSQAGTGGQYF	TGCGCCAGCAGCCAAGCTGGGACAGGGGGGCAGTACTTC
TRBV11-3	TRBD2	TRBJ2-7	.	CASSSGLAGVLSYEQYF	TGTGCCAGCAGCTCCGGACTAGCGGGAGTGTTGTCCTACGAGCAGTACTTC
TRBV5-5	.	TRBJ1-2	.	CASSPDREDYGYTF	TGTGCCAGCAGCCCGGACAGAGAAGACTATGGCTACACCTTC
TRBV14	.	TRBJ1-1	few	CASSPGLRTEAFF	TGTGCCAGCAGCCCAGGGTTAAGGACTGAAGCTTTCTTT
TRBV9	.	TRBJ2-3	.	CASSVVGLSTDTQYF	TGTGCCAGCAGCGTAGTAGGGTTGAGCACAGATACGCAGTATTTT
TRBV11-2	.	TRBJ2-7	.	CASSLIASYEQYF	TGTGCCAGCAGCCTTATAGCCTCCTACGAGCAGTACTTC
TRBV27	TRBD1	TRBJ1-1	.	CASVPLTGDGRPVTEAFF	TGTGCCAGCGTACCCCTTACAGGGGATGGGAGACCGGTCACTGAAGCTTTCTTT
TRBV9	.	TRBJ1-2	.	CASSDSGSEGPYGYTF	TGTGCCAGCAGCGACAGTGGATCAGAGGGACCCTATGGCTACACCTTC
TRBV5-4	.	TRBJ2-7	.	CASSLRNYEQYF	TGTGCCAGCAGCTTACGGAATTACGAGCAGTACTTC
TRBV2	.	TRBJ1-2	.	CASRSEGAPGLYGYTF	TGTGCCAGCCGGAGCGAAGGGGCGCCGGGTCTGTATGGCTACACCTTC
TRBV7-9	.	TRBJ1-1	.	CASSLGAAAVAEGTEAFF	TGTGCCAGCAGCTTAGGGGCCGCAGCCGTCGCGGAGGGCACTGAAGCTTTCTTT
TRBV27	.	TRBJ1-2	.	CASSLRGNVYGYTF	TGTGCCAGCAGTTTAAGGGGGAATGTCTATGGCTACACCTTC
TRBV6-5	.	TRBJ2-5	.	CASSPGLPRVAQYF	TGTGCCAGCAGTCCCGGACTCCCTCGGGTGGCCCAGTACTTC
TRBV5-8	TRBD2	TRBJ2-4	once	CASSRILAGGGNIQYF	TGTGCCAGCAGCCGGATATTAGCGGGAGGAGGGAACATTCAGTACTTC
TRBV27	TRBD1	TRBJ2-7	.	CASRPRQGTHEQYF	TGTGCCAGCCGTCCTAGACAGGGTACCCACGAGCAGTACTTC
TRBV18	.	TRBJ2-1	.	CASSPPWYERLNNEQFF	TGTGCCAGCTCACCCCCCTGGTATGAGCGCCTCAACAATGAGCAGTTCTTC
TRBV7-9	TRBD1	TRBJ1-1	.	CASSSPGGNTEAFF	TGTGCCAGCAGCTCGCCAGGGGGGAACACTGAAGCTTTCTTT
TRBV5-1	.	TRBJ1-2	.	CASSKNRELRYGYTF	TGCGCCAGCAGTAAAAACAGGGAGCTTCGGTATGGCTACACCTTC
TRBV6-1	TRBD1	TRBJ1-2	.	CASSEGSRGDGYTF	TGTGCCAGCAGTGAAGGCTCCAGGGGGGATGGCTACACCTTC
TRBV9	.	TRBJ2-1	.	CASSVFLASYNEQFF	TGTGCCAGCAGCGTCTTCCTGGCCTCCTACAATGAGCAGTTCTTC
TRBV19	TRBD2	TRBJ2-7	once	CASSSGTSGSQSSYEQYF	TGTGCCAGTAGTAGCGGGACTAGCGGGAGCCAAAGCTCCTACGAGCAGTACTTC
TRBV27	.	TRBJ2-5	.	CASSLRGSSETQYF	TGTGCCAGCAGTTTACGGGGTTCGTCGGAGACCCAGTACTTC
TRBV13	.	TRBJ1-5	.	CASSSRRNQPQHF	TGTGCCAGCAGCTCTAGGCGAAATCAGCCCCAGCATTTT
TRBV7-9	.	TRBJ1-3	.	CASSPVKGLGSGNTIYF	TGTGCCAGCAGCCCCGTGAAGGGGCTCGGGTCTGGAAACACCATATATTTT
TRBV27	TRBD2	TRBJ2-1	.	CASSFTSGSRGEQFF	TGTGCCAGCAGTTTTACTAGCGGGAGCCGGGGTGAGCAGTTCTTC
TRBV18	TRBD1	TRBJ2-7	.	CASSPVRTGRYDEQYF	TGTGCCAGCTCACCGGTCAGGACAGGGAGGTACGACGAGCAGTACTTC
TRBV27	TRBD2	TRBJ2-7	.	CASSMASGWYEQYF	TGTGCCAGCAGTATGGCTAGCGGGTGGTACGAGCAGTACTTC
TRBV11-2	.	TRBJ1-1	.	CASSSAGVYPNTEAFF	TGTGCCAGCAGCTCGGCCGGGGTCTACCCGAACACTGAAGCTTTCTTT
TRBV10-1	TRBD2	TRBJ2-1	.	CASSESFLAGNNEQFF	TGCGCCAGCAGTGAGTCGTTCCTAGCGGGCAACAATGAGCAGTTCTTC
TRBV19	.	TRBJ1-2	.	CASSAVSANYGYTF	TGTGCCAGTAGTGCCGTCTCCGCTAACTATGGCTACACCTTC
TRBV5-1	TRBD1	TRBJ1-1	.	CASSLEAGGNTEAFF	TGCGCCAGCAGCTTGGAGGCAGGGGGGAACACTGAAGCTTTCTTT
TRBV7-8	TRBD2	TRBJ2-7	.	CASSLGTGTTYEQYF	TGTGCCAGCAGCTTAGGGACCGGGACTACCTACGAGCAGTACTTC
TRBV29-1	TRBD1	TRBJ1-2	.	CSVYPGTVNYGYTF	TGCAGCGTCTACCCGGGGACAGTGAACTATGGCTACACCTTC
TRBV13	.	TRBJ2-7	.	CASTGTDFSYEQYF	TGTGCCAGCACCGGGACGGACTTCTCCTACGAGCAGTACTTC
TRBV7-3	.	TRBJ1-1	few	CASSALQGATEAFF	TGTGCCAGCAGCGCCTTACAGGGTGCCACTGAAGCTTTCTTT
TRBV4-2	.	TRBJ1-1	.	CASSQEWVGTHAMNTEAFF	TGTGCCAGCAGCCAAGAGTGGGTCGGGACACATGCCATGAACACTGAAGCTTTCTTT
TRBV4-1	.	TRBJ2-5	.	CASSLYMGQETQYF	TGCGCCAGCAGCCTATATATGGGGCAAGAGACCCAGTACTTC